This T cell receptor (beta chain) was identified in a study of cytomegalovirus exposure and HLA in healthy donors. The CDR3 totals 14 residues. Germline CDR1 reads SGHNT; CDR2 reads YENEEA. After removal of 5 bases from V and 6 bases from J, the junction contained 6 bases not matched to a gene. Vbeta (60) and Jbeta (13) primers were used in the PCR. The method was immunoSEQ multiplex PCR; TCRdb's version includes in-frame clones alone and lacks a portion of them. The table shows approximately 150,000 clones, with 60% to 80% occurring only once. This TCR was recovered from a woman between 50 and 59 years old in good health and CMV-seropositive. Sequences were obtained from PBMCs. This chain uses TRBV11-3 with TRBJ2-1, with 8 positions matching TRBD2. The CDR3: CASSRFSGVNEQFF. DNA for the CDR3: TGTGCCAGCAGCCGCTTTAGCGGGGTCAATGAGCAGTTCTTC.